Listed below are T cell receptor beta chains from one sample, sequenced in a study of T-cell reconstitution after alpha-beta-depleted transplantation in children. TCRdb independently ran MiXCR on the PCR reads; one entry per CDR3 protein. The sample yields about 610,000 distinct CDR3 sequences, over 9.5% seen once. The specimen was PBMCs from the stem cell graft donor, collected from the stem cell graft. The origin of the receptors is a human donor who donated a stem cell graft to a child with acute myeloid leukemia. The CDR3 runs from the conserved cysteine through the conserved F or W. The order of the fields is CDR3 protein, CDR3 length, V gene.

CASSLLGTPNYGYTF	15	TRBV12-3/TRBV12-4
CASSTGWNTEAFF	13	TRBV12-3/TRBV12-4
CASRPLAGVRNTEAFF	16	TRBV6-2/TRBV6-3
CASSARGLSGANVLTF	16	TRBV9
CASSTGTVQETQYF	14	TRBV5-1
CASSLGYRDEPATDTQYF	18	TRBV7-8
CAWSGFGPPHEQYF	14	TRBV30
CASRPGGPVYGYTF	14	TRBV7-9
CASSSQGRRNTIYF	14	TRBV28
CASSGQGHQPQHF	13	TRBV6-2/TRBV6-3
CASSFVGDNTDTQYF	15	TRBV28
CSARTSLLYNEQFF	14	TRBV29-1
CASRFLNEQFF	11	TRBV7-9
CASSLAGRPYEQYF	14	TRBV27
CSDKGLINEQFF	12	TRBV29-1
CSARDNIWRGPGNTIYF	17	TRBV20-1
CASSPTGVTGELFF	14	TRBV4-3
CASSQDEKDTQYF	13	TRBV14
CASSPNRDNEQFF	13	TRBV19
CASSPGTGVDEQYF	14	TRBV28
CASSLVAANNEQFF	14	TRBV5-1
CASSEVRGAFF	11	TRBV10-2
CASSSSSGTGSYEQYF	16	TRBV6-5
CASSVGGAGGSYEQYF	16	TRBV9
CASSLDGATGRDTQYF	16	TRBV9
CASGGLRNEQFF	12	TRBV19
CASSQDIAVAKNIQYF	16	TRBV4-2
CSVEEEGSDTQYF	13	TRBV29-1
CASRSGPSGYGYTF	14	TRBV5-1
CASSIWGGLQETQYF	15	TRBV19
CASSSADRHYGYTF	14	TRBV28
CASSPVPGANTGELFF	16	TRBV5-1
CSAGLTGTSGLLQETQYF	18	TRBV20-1
CASSSQLDPTDTQYF	15	TRBV7-2
CSKSSGETQYF	11	TRBV29-1
CASSLGNSAPDTQYF	15	TRBV5-1
CASSEGGQTQYF	12	TRBV13
CASSQGGGTGNTIYF	15	TRBV4-3
CASSLPTGLTGANVLTF	17	TRBV12-3/TRBV12-4
CASSHERSPGQGRADTQYF	19	TRBV4-3
CAWRETAYGEQFF	13	TRBV30
CASSPYRDGFLGEQYF	16	TRBV7-8
CASKGRDTGISGELFF	16	TRBV5-6
CASSALPGEQYF	12	TRBV5-1
CSARGDSAENGNTIYF	16	TRBV20-1
CASSLLQRGANTGELFF	17	TRBV7-2
CASSYLGRDNEQFF	14	TRBV6-2/TRBV6-3
CSATRGSQYF	10	TRBV20-1
CASRAWEKGNEQFF	14	TRBV6-1
CASGFIEKLFF	11	TRBV3-1
CASSVPWTQYF	11	TRBV25-1